A single sample gave rise to the 24 T cell receptor beta chains below, sequenced in a study of memory CD8 T cells in hepatitis C reinfection. Sample time point: late/post reinfection, 12 to 24 weeks after detection. No in vitro expansion preceded TCR sequencing of the sorted cells. Data came from immunoSEQ multiplex PCR; TCRdb stores just in-frame clones and leaves some out. The profile shows about 50,000 clones, 75% to 90% of them singletons. Material for sequencing was naive CD8+ T cells sorted from blood. These receptors were collected from a young man with hepatitis C virus infection.

This sequence joins TRBV4-1 and TRBJ2-1; 8 nucleotides line up with TRBD2. The CDR3 has 19 residues. CDR1 MGHRA and CDR2 YSYEKL come from the germline V gene. After removal of 8 bases from V and 6 bases from J, the junction contained 24 bases not matched to a gene. CDR3 protein: CASRKIGGAWGLVSNEQFF. Here the CDR3 DNA reads TGCGCCAGCCGTAAAATCGGGGGGGCGTGGGGGCTCGTATCCAATGAGCAGTTCTTC.

This clone has only a few counts. The chain is built from TRBV4-1 and TRBJ1-1; D possibly corresponds to TRBD1 (6 bases). The germline V and J ends were trimmed by 1 base and 0 bases, with 15 bases remaining between them. The CDR3 has 17 amino acids. Per the germline V gene, CDR1 is MGHRA and CDR2 is YSYEKL. CDR3 nucleotide sequence: TGCGCCAGCAGCCAAGCAGGGGCAGGCGGTATGAACACTGAAGCTTTCTTT. This codes for CASSQAGAGGMNTEAFF.

The V and J genes are TRBV7-8 and TRBJ1-2, with TRBD1 matching over 7 bases. The V segment lost 1 base and the J segment 6 bases; nucleotides outside the gene matches: 14. The CDR3 has 17 residues. Looked up from germline, CDR1 is SGHVS and CDR2 is FQNEAQ. CDR3 sequence: CASSLGAPTGVVDGYTF. CDR3 DNA: TGTGCCAGCAGCTTAGGAGCCCCCACAGGGGTTGTCGATGGCTACACCTTC.

The CDR3 is CASSLAMSENTEAFF. CDR3 coding DNA: TGTGCCAGCAGCTTAGCCATGTCAGAGAACACTGAAGCTTTCTTT. This rearrangement joins TRBV7-9 to TRBJ1-1; D gene unclear. The V end was cut by 0 bases, the J end by 1 base, with 9 bases between. There are 15 residues in the CDR3. The germline V gene has CDR1 SEHNR and CDR2 FQNEAQ (reference sequence).

There are a few counts of this clone. V gene TRBV4-3 combines with J gene TRBJ1-1, with D hard to call. Trimming cost V 2 bases and J 0 bases, with 16 bases left between them. This CDR3 is built from 17 residues. Germline V CDR1 and CDR2: LGHNA, YSLEER. The CDR3 region has the DNA TGCGCCAGCAGCCAAATTTTACATGACTTGGTGAACACTGAAGCTTTCTTT. It is translated as CASSQILHDLVNTEAFF.

This chain connects TRBV6-6 to TRBJ2-2; 7 bases fit TRBD2. V trimming: 9 bases; J trimming: 5 bases; junction bases outside the gene matches: 3. Germline V gives CDR1 MNHNY, CDR2 SVGAGI (reference sequence). CDR3 size: 12 residues. CDR3 amino acids: CASRAGTGELFF. The DNA of the CDR3 is TGTGCCAGTCGAGCGGGAACCGGGGAGCTGTTTTTT.

Only one count was recorded for this clone. CDR3 DNA: TGCGCCAGCAGCCAAACTAGTTCTAGCACAGATACGCAGTATTTT. This codes for CASSQTSSSTDTQYF. The rearrangement joins TRBV4-3 to TRBJ2-3; D possibly corresponds to TRBD2 (5 bases). The CDR3 contains 15 residues. Trimming cost V 2 bases and J 0 bases, with 9 bases left between them. The germline CDR1 and CDR2 sequences are LGHNA and YSLEER.

The chain links TRBV9 to TRBJ2-2; 8 nucleotides align to TRBD2. J was trimmed by 3 bases and V by 3 bases; bases with no gene match: 7. Germline V gene data show CDR1 as SGDLS and CDR2 as YYNGEE. The CDR3 loop spans 16 amino acids. The CDR3 bases are TGTGCCAGCAGCGAGACTAGCGCGGCCCACACCGGGGAGCTGTTTTTT. This encodes CASSETSAAHTGELFF.

The gene calls are TRBV6-5 and TRBJ2-5; TRBD1 aligns across 7 bases. The CDR3 has 14 residues. Germline V gene data show CDR1 as MNHEY and CDR2 as SVGAGI. Germline trimming cut 4 bases from V and 0 bases from J; bases unmatched to any gene: 2. This CDR3 is CASSSQGDQETQYF. CDR3 in DNA: TGTGCCAGCAGTTCCCAGGGGGACCAAGAGACCCAGTACTTC.

The CDR3 here is CASSSGLASYEQYF. The DNA of the CDR3 is TGTGCCAGCAGTTCCGGACTAGCGAGCTACGAGCAGTACTTC. This chain connects TRBV28 to TRBJ2-5, with 9 nucleotides matching TRBD2. The J call may be in error: the DNA end matches TRBJ2-7 better. This CDR3 spans 14 amino acids. Germline V gene data show CDR1 as MDHEN and CDR2 as SYDVKM.

The chain couples TRBV10-3 to TRBJ2-2; no reliable D call. The CDR3 sequence is 16 residues long. Germline CDR1 and CDR2: ENHRY and SYGVKD. Trimming left V 0 bases short and J 0 bases short, with 8 bases between. The CDR3 reads CAISESQATNTGELFF. The DNA for the CDR3 is TGTGCCATCAGTGAGTCCCAAGCAACGAACACCGGGGAGCTGTTTTTT.

This rearrangement joins TRBV10-3 to TRBJ1-4, with no clear D. The V gene lost 0 bases and the J gene lost 6 bases, with 14 bases spanning the gap. The CDR3 totals 16 residues. CDR1 and CDR2 from the germline V gene are ENHRY and SYGVKD. The CDR3 DNA sequence: TGTGCCATCAGTGAGTCGTCACCTCAAGGAGATGAAAAACTGTTTTTT. It is translated as CAISESSPQGDEKLFF.

CDR3 in amino acids: CASSSRVSYEQYF. CDR3 DNA sequence: TGTGCCAGCAGTTCCAGGGTCTCCTACGAGCAGTACTTC. This chain connects TRBV28 to TRBJ2-7, with D perhaps TRBD1 (5 bases). Trimming took 4 bases from V and 0 from J, leaving 7 bases between them. Germline V gene lookup returns CDR1 MDHEN and CDR2 SYDVKM. This CDR3 region has 13 residues.

The chain recombines TRBV30 with TRBJ2-1; the D gene is possibly TRBD2 (5 bases). The V and J ends lost 1 base and 7 bases respectively, with 8 bases between them. The CDR3 is 12 amino acids. CDR1 GTSNPN and CDR2 SVGIG come from the germline V gene (reference sequence). This CDR3 reads CAWSDRRNEQFF. DNA of the CDR3: TGTGCCTGGAGTGATCGGAGGAATGAGCAGTTCTTC.

The table lists this clone with a count of one. The chain has TRBV7-8 and TRBJ2-1; D possibly corresponds to TRBD1 (5 bases). Trimming stripped 3 bases from V and 6 bases from J, with 9 bases between. CDR3 length: 13 amino acids. Germline V CDR1 and CDR2: SGHVS, FQNEAQ. The CDR3 coding sequence is TGTGCCAGCAGCTTTGCCAGGGTCAATGAGCAGTTCTTC. Its translation: CASSFARVNEQFF.

This clone was recorded only once. Other nucleotide sequences from this sample produce the same CDR3. This chain joins TRBV6-5 and TRBJ2-2, with D possibly TRBD2 on 5 matching bases. CDR3 size: 15 residues. Germline loops: CDR1 MNHEY, CDR2 SVGAGI. Trimming cost V 0 bases and J 3 bases, with 8 bases left between them. The DNA for the CDR3 is TGTGCCAGCAGTTACTCGGACTCCTACACCGGGGAGCTGTTTTTT. Translation gives CASSYSDSYTGELFF.

The gene calls are TRBV5-6 and TRBJ2-5, with TRBD2 matching 10 bases. Trimming took 0 bases from V and 5 from J; bases not matched to a gene: 7. Looked up from germline, CDR1 is SGHDT and CDR2 is YYEEEE. The CDR3 is 16 residues long. DNA for the CDR3: TGTGCCAGCAGCTTGGCACTAGCGGGGTTTTGGGAGACCCAGTACTTC. This gives the protein CASSLALAGFWETQYF.

The chain couples TRBV27 to TRBJ2-1, with 10 bases identical to TRBD2. The CDR3 has 14 amino acids. The germline CDR1 and CDR2 sequences are MNHEY and SMNVEV (reference sequence). With 10 bases clipped from V and 9 bases from J, the junction kept 12 bases outside the gene matches. DNA of the CDR3: TGTGCCACGGCAAGGGTAGCGGGAGGAAGTGAGCAGTTCTTC. Its protein is CATARVAGGSEQFF.

This clone was counted once. J is TRBJ2-2 and V is TRBV9; TRBD2 matches 11 bases. In germline, CDR1 is SGDLS, CDR2 YYNGEE. Unmatched junction bases numbered 3, after V lost 5 bases and J lost 0 bases. There are 16 residues in the CDR3. CDR3 nucleotide sequence: TGTGCCAGCAGTCTAGCGGGGGGCCCGAACACCGGGGAGCTGTTTTTT. This codes for CASSLAGGPNTGELFF.

The V call is TRBV11-2, the J call TRBJ2-3; 8 bases agree with TRBD1. Germline V CDR1 and CDR2: SGHAT, FQNNGV. The CDR3 has 14 amino acids. The junction had 5 bases not matched to a gene; V was cut back by 4 bases and J by 5 bases. The CDR3 coding sequence is TGTGCCAGCAGCTCCGGACAGGGATTAGATACGCAGTATTTT. Translation: CASSSGQGLDTQYF.

The chain recombines TRBV6-1 with TRBJ2-2; 7 nucleotides line up with TRBD1. CDR1 is MNHNS, CDR2 SASEGT, per germline. V lost 4 bases, J lost 0 bases, and 8 bases stayed unmatched. The CDR3 runs 17 residues. CDR3 in amino acids: CASSVYRGNSNTGELFF. CDR3 bases: TGTGCCAGCAGTGTCTACAGGGGAAACTCGAACACCGGGGAGCTGTTTTTT.

The rearrangement joins TRBV27 to TRBJ2-5; 7 bases align to TRBD1. The J call is in doubt because the DNA end fits TRBJ2-7 better. The CDR3 runs 14 residues. CDR1 is MNHEY and CDR2 is SMNVEV in the germline V gene (reference sequence). The CDR3 loop reads CASRPGQDSYEQYF. CDR3 bases: TGTGCCAGCAGACCCGGACAGGACTCCTACGAGCAGTACTTC.

This clone was observed a single time. J is TRBJ2-1 and V is TRBV4-1, with D perhaps matching TRBD2 (5 bases). There are 15 residues in the CDR3. The ends were cut back, 3 bases at V and 3 bases at J, with 12 bases in the middle. In germline, CDR1 is MGHRA, CDR2 YSYEKL. The CDR3 spells CASSQGVSVYNEQFF. The DNA for the CDR3 is TGCGCCAGCAGCCAGGGAGTTAGCGTCTACAATGAGCAGTTCTTC.

This CDR3 reads CASGKSGRNYEQYF. As DNA, the CDR3 is TGTGCCAGCGGGAAAAGCGGGAGGAATTACGAGCAGTACTTC. This rearrangement joins TRBV28 to TRBJ2-7, with 9 bases matching TRBD2. The trim removed 8 bases at V and 4 bases at J, leaving 9 bases unmatched. CDR1 and CDR2 (germline): MDHEN, SYDVKM. The CDR3 is 14 amino acids.